What follows are 5 T cell receptor beta chains derived from one specimen sequenced in a study of blood T cells in healthy people across ages. Together with a sample-barcoded 5' primer, a J-beta primer mix was included in a second PCR lasting about 7 to 11 cycles. One entry per CDR3 protein, called by TCRdb with MiXCR from the 5' RACE reads. The table has over a million distinct CDR3 sequences, 20% to 25% seen once. The same data also went into a second study, on T cells of mothers and their children.

The sequenced sample consisted of blood. These receptors all come from a girl aged 2 to 10 in good health.

This clonotype was seen more than once but under ten times. The rearrangement uses TRBV15 and TRBJ2-2; D remains ambiguous. Looked up from germline, CDR1 is LNHNV and CDR2 is YYDKDF (reference sequence). Trimming pared 8 bases from V and 0 bases from J, leaving 13 bases between. The CDR3 has 15 amino acids. As DNA, the CDR3 is TGTGCCACCTTATTTATACAAGCGAACACCGGGGAGCTGTTTTTT. Translated: CATLFIQANTGELFF.

V gene TRBV11-2 combines with J gene TRBJ2-3; D tentatively fits TRBD1 or TRBD2 (6 bases each). V gave up 7 bases and J gave up 4 bases, with 21 bases separating them. The CDR3 spans 16 residues. In germline, CDR1 is SGHAT, CDR2 FQNNGV. DNA for the CDR3: TGTGCCAGCACTCCATTTCGGGGGCTGGTTCCAGATACGCAGTATTTT. This translates into CASTPFRGLVPDTQYF.

This clonotype was detected once. V is TRBV29-1 and J is TRBJ2-5; possibly TRBD1 for D (6 bases). The J call is uncertain, as TRBJ2-1 better fits the DNA end. The CDR3 runs to 12 residues. CDR1 and CDR2 (germline): SQVTM, ANQGSEA. CDR3 residues: CSVEGQGIEQFF. CDR3 nucleotides: TGCAGCGTTGAAGGGCAGGGGATTGAGCAGTTCTTC.

The V and J genes are TRBV20-1 and TRBJ2-2; 9 positions match TRBD1. Looked up from germline, CDR1 is DFQATT and CDR2 is SNEGSKA (reference sequence). The CDR3 has 16 amino acids. V was pared by 6 bases and J by 5 bases, with 13 bases of the junction left unmatched. In nucleotides, the CDR3 is TGCAGTGCCAGGGGACAGGGAGCCGGGTTAACCGGGGAGCTGTTTTTT. Residues: CSARGQGAGLTGELFF.

This sequence joins TRBV3-1 and TRBJ2-3; the match to TRBD2 covers 10 bases. The CDR3 is 18 amino acids. V shed 7 bases and J 3 bases; nucleotides not matched to a gene: 16. Per the germline V gene, CDR1 is LGHDT and CDR2 is YNNKEL (reference sequence). CDR3 region: CASKGIQRGGIVTDTQYF. The CDR3, as DNA: TGTGCCAGCAAAGGTATCCAGCGGGGGGGCATTGTGACAGATACGCAGTATTTT.